These 27 T cell receptor beta chains originate from one sample sequenced in a study of T cell changes during pregnancy in multiple sclerosis. The protocol was immunoSEQ multiplex PCR, while the TCRdb copy is restricted to in-frame clones and leaves out a portion. Of around 71,000 clones listed, just over 90% were seen once; the top ten hold approximately 1.1%. The input for sequencing was peripheral blood, taken in the third trimester of pregnancy. The source is a female donor with multiple sclerosis, enrolled in a pregnancy study.

The V and J genes are TRBV19 and TRBJ2-3, with a possible D match to TRBD1 (5 bases). CDR1 is LNHDA, CDR2 SQIVND, per germline (reference sequence). This CDR3 has 13 amino acids. Trimming shortened V by 5 bases and J by 1 base, and 7 bases separated the two germline ends. The CDR3 loop reads CASSVRGTDTQYF. CDR3 DNA: TGTGCCAGTAGTGTCAGGGGCACAGATACGCAGTATTTT.

The V and J genes are TRBV5-4 and TRBJ1-1, with 7 nucleotides matching TRBD1. Germline CDR1 reads SGHNT; CDR2 reads YYREEE (reference sequence). V shed 4 bases and J 1 base; nucleotides not matched to a gene: 4. The CDR3 consists of 14 residues. The chain's CDR3 is CASSLRQGNTEAFF. CDR3 nucleotides: TGTGCCAGCAGCCTTCGACAGGGGAACACTGAAGCTTTCTTT.

This clone appeared once. The rearrangement joins TRBV19 to TRBJ1-1; no definite D call. Per the germline V gene, CDR1 is LNHDA and CDR2 is SQIVND (reference sequence). V lost 10 bases, J lost 4 bases, and 7 bases lay in between. The CDR3 loop spans 10 amino acids. The CDR3: CATRGTEAFF. CDR3 bases: TGTGCCACCCGGGGCACTGAAGCTTTCTTT.

The chain has TRBV5-1 and TRBJ1-4; 7 bases fit TRBD1. Germline V gene sequence: CDR1 SGHRS, CDR2 YFSETQ. This CDR3 is built from 19 residues. V was clipped by 1 base and J by 0 bases; unmatched bases: 12. The CDR3 DNA is TGCGCCAGCAGCTTGCCAAAGACAGGGCCCCTCTCAACTAATGAAAAACTGTTTTTT. Protein product: CASSLPKTGPLSTNEKLFF.

The V gene is TRBV5-6, the J gene TRBJ2-1; D is ambiguous. The CDR3 runs to 15 residues. The V gene lost 7 bases and the J gene lost 5 bases, with 19 bases spanning the gap. Germline CDR1 is SGHDT and CDR2 is YYEEEE. CDR3 region: CASGADSNRNNEQFF. CDR3 nucleotides: TGTGCCAGCGGCGCAGACTCCAACCGAAACAATGAGCAGTTCTTC.

V and J are TRBV19 and TRBJ2-5, with D unresolved. The germline V gene encodes CDR1 LNHDA and CDR2 SQIVND (reference sequence). The CDR3 runs to 14 residues. Deletions cut 4 bases from V and 2 bases from J, with 11 bases between. CDR3 in DNA: TGTGCCAGTAGTAAATCGCAGGTACAAGAGACCCAGTACTTC. As protein: CASSKSQVQETQYF.

The rearrangement uses TRBV5-1 and TRBJ1-5; TRBD1 agrees at 9 bases. Germline values: CDR1 SGHRS, CDR2 YFSETQ. The CDR3 sequence is 15 residues long. V lost 4 bases, J lost 4 bases, and 6 bases stayed unmatched. CDR3 residues: CASSLGTGQNQPQHF. DNA for the CDR3: TGCGCCAGCAGCCTCGGGACAGGGCAAAATCAGCCCCAGCATTTT.

Written as DNA, the CDR3 is TGCGCCAGCAGCTGGACAGGGGGGTCCTACGAGCAGTACTTC. Amino acid sequence: CASSWTGGSYEQYF. The V call is TRBV5-1, the J call TRBJ2-7, with 10 bases lining up with TRBD1. With V trimmed by 3 bases and J by 1 base, 1 base remained unmatched. This CDR3 region has 14 residues. CDR1 is SGHRS and CDR2 is YFSETQ in the germline V gene.

The chain employs TRBV9 and TRBJ1-1; 7 bases line up with TRBD1. Germline V lookup: CDR1 SGDLS, CDR2 YYNGEE. The length of the CDR3 is 13 residues. V gave up 2 bases and J gave up 4 bases; unmatched junction bases: 2. CDR3 sequence: CASSVSGGTEAFF. Written as DNA, the CDR3 is TGTGCCAGCAGCGTTTCAGGGGGCACTGAAGCTTTCTTT.

This chain joins TRBV4-1 and TRBJ2-2, with TRBD2 identical over 10 bases. The germline V gene has CDR1 MGHRA and CDR2 YSYEKL. Trimming removed 0 bases from V and 1 base from J; junction bases left unmatched: 5. The CDR3 is 18 residues long. CDR3 in DNA: TGCGCCAGCAGCCAAGACGGACTAGCGGAGAAGAACACCGGGGAGCTGTTTTTT. Translated, it gives CASSQDGLAEKNTGELFF.

V and J are TRBV6-5 and TRBJ1-2; D is possibly TRBD1 (6 bases). The CDR3 is made up of 13 amino acids. V was pared by 2 bases and J by 8 bases, with 12 bases between. CDR1 MNHEY and CDR2 SVGAGI come from the germline V gene. Here the CDR3 reads CASSYRGARGYTF. Written as DNA, the CDR3 is TGTGCCAGCAGTTACCGGGGGGCAAGGGGCTACACCTTC.

The chain has TRBV19 and TRBJ1-1; 8 nucleotides align to TRBD1. V gave up 6 bases and J gave up 6 bases; unmatched junction bases: 6. The CDR3 has 13 amino acids. CDR1 and CDR2 from the germline V gene are LNHDA and SQIVND (reference sequence). CDR3 region: CASSLDRAAEAFF. The CDR3 DNA sequence: TGTGCCAGTAGCCTGGACAGGGCGGCTGAAGCTTTCTTT.

This clone was found once. J is TRBJ2-3 and V is TRBV5-6, with unresolved D. The CDR3 runs 11 residues. V was clipped by 2 bases and J by 7 bases, with 5 bases between them. Germline values: CDR1 SGHDT, CDR2 YYEEEE. CDR3 DNA: TGTGCCAGCAGCTTATCGTATACGCAGTATTTT. As protein: CASSLSYTQYF. Full variable domain (remainder filled in from reference TRBV5-6 and TRBJ2-3): DAGVTQSPTHLIKTRGQQVTLRCSPKSGHDTVSWYQQALGQGPQFIFQYYEEEERQRGNFPDRFSGHQFPNYSSELNVNALLLGDSALYLCASSLSYTQYFGPGTRLTVL.

V usage is TRBV25-1 and J usage is TRBJ1-4; TRBD1 might be the D (6 bases). Per the germline V gene, CDR1 is MGHDK and CDR2 is SYGVNS. CDR3 length: 13 amino acids. V lost 4 bases and J 8 bases, leaving 11 bases between the germline ends. CDR3 bases: TGTGCCAGCAGTGTACAGGGAAGGGAAAAACTGTTTTTT. Protein product: CASSVQGREKLFF.

This rearrangement joins TRBV6-1 to TRBJ2-7; possible D gene TRBD2, 5 bases. CDR1 and CDR2 (germline): MNHNS, SASEGT. The CDR3 has 15 amino acids. The V end was cut by 3 bases, the J end by 2 bases, with 14 bases between. The CDR3 DNA follows: TGTGCCAGCAGTGACCGAATAGCGCCCACCTACGAGCAGTACTTC. It specifies CASSDRIAPTYEQYF.

This clone occurred a few times. This chain connects TRBV15 to TRBJ1-1; weak D call: TRBD1 (5 bases). V gave up 5 bases and J gave up 0 bases, with 7 bases separating them. CDR3 size: 13 residues. CDR1 LNHNV and CDR2 YYDKDF come from the germline V gene (reference sequence). DNA of the CDR3: TGTGCCACCAGCGTAGGGGTGAACACTGAAGCTTTCTTT. It encodes CATSVGVNTEAFF.

In regard to this clone: The junction and the germline gene differ at one end; a read error may be behind it. The rearrangement joins TRBV4-1 to TRBJ1-2; 8 bases map to TRBD1. Looked up from germline, CDR1 is MGHRA and CDR2 is YSYEKL. The CDR3 has 12 amino acids. This chain's CDR3 is CASSQEQGALLF. The CDR3 bases are TGCGCCAGCAGCCAAGAGCAGGGGGCGCTGCTTTTC.

This clone was seen once. The V call is TRBV18, the J call TRBJ1-1, with unresolved D. CDR3 length: 15 amino acids. Trimming removed 5 bases at V and 0 bases at J, with 13 bases between. Germline V gene sequence: CDR1 KGHSH, CDR2 LQKENI. The CDR3: CASSSTGSMNTEAFF. For the CDR3, the DNA is TGTGCCAGCTCATCTACCGGGAGCATGAACACTGAAGCTTTCTTT.

This chain joins TRBV19 and TRBJ2-1; 12 positions match TRBD2. This CDR3 has 16 residues. V dropped 4 bases and J dropped 8; count of bases not matched to a gene: 9. Per germline, CDR1 LNHDA and CDR2 SQIVND (reference sequence). This CDR3 reads CASSTLTSGSPDEQFF. For the CDR3, the DNA is TGTGCCAGTAGTACCCTGACTAGCGGGAGTCCCGATGAGCAGTTCTTC.

The chain carries TRBV6-1 and TRBJ1-2; the match to TRBD1 covers 10 bases. CDR3 length equals 13 residues. Germline trimming cut 8 bases from V and 7 bases from J; bases unmatched to any gene: 7. Germline CDR1 and CDR2: MNHNS and SASEGT. The CDR3: CASRGTGVGGYTF. For the CDR3, the DNA is TGTGCCAGCCGCGGGACAGGGGTTGGTGGCTACACCTTC.

The V call is TRBV5-5, the J call TRBJ2-7; TRBD1 is a possible D gene (5 bases). The CDR3 runs 14 residues. V was trimmed by 4 bases and J by 4 bases, leaving 15 bases between them. Germline V gene sequence: CDR1 SGHKS, CDR2 YYEKEE (reference sequence). The CDR3 sequence is CASSVVAGSYEQYF. In nucleotides, the CDR3 is TGTGCCAGCAGCGTGGTGGCAGGGTCTTACGAGCAGTACTTC.

The V call is TRBV19, the J call TRBJ1-1; 9 nucleotides line up with TRBD1. Germline lookup yields CDR1 LNHDA and CDR2 SQIVND (reference sequence). V trimming: 3 bases; J trimming: 5 bases; junction bases outside the gene matches: 1. CDR3 length equals 13 residues. CDR3 coding DNA: TGTGCCAGTAGTATCGACAGGGGGACTGAAGCTTTCTTT. As protein: CASSIDRGTEAFF.

This sequence joins TRBV5-6 and TRBJ2-5, with D perhaps matching TRBD1 (5 bases). Germline V gene lookup returns CDR1 SGHDT and CDR2 YYEEEE. The germline V and J ends were trimmed by 0 bases and 5 bases, with 11 bases remaining between them. The CDR3 length is 14 residues. CDR3 sequence: CASSLGQGMETQYF. The CDR3 DNA reads as TGTGCCAGCAGCTTGGGCCAGGGAATGGAGACCCAGTACTTC.

This clone turned up a few times. The rearrangement uses TRBV7-8 and TRBJ2-7; the match to TRBD2 covers 14 bases. The V gene end was trimmed by 5 bases and the J gene end by 3 bases; junction bases not matched to a gene: 6. The CDR3 totals 16 residues. The germline gives CDR1 SGHVS, CDR2 FQNEAQ. The chain's CDR3 is CASSPTGTSGSYEQYF. The CDR3 region has the DNA TGTGCCAGCAGCCCGACGGGGACTAGCGGGAGCTACGAGCAGTACTTC.

This rearrangement joins TRBV27 to TRBJ1-2; weak D call: TRBD1 (6 bases). Trimming left V 6 bases short and J 12 bases short, with 20 bases between. The CDR3 runs 13 residues. The germline gives CDR1 MNHEY, CDR2 SMNVEV (reference sequence). The CDR3 region has the DNA TGTGCCAGCAGGCCCCCAGGGGCGTCCCGGCACACCTTC. This translates into CASRPPGASRHTF.

The chain uses TRBV7-2 and TRBJ2-6; no definite D call. The CDR3 sequence is 15 residues long. With 1 base removed from V and 0 bases from J, the gap between germline ends came to 4 bases. Germline V gives CDR1 SGHTA, CDR2 FQGNSA. The CDR3 DNA follows: TGTGCCAGCAGCTTAGGCTACTCTGGGGCCAACGTCCTGACTTTC. This translates into CASSLGYSGANVLTF. Drawing the rest from reference TRBV7-2 and TRBJ2-6, the complete variable domain is GAGVSQSPSNKVTEKGKDVELRCDPISGHTALYWYRQSLGQGLEFLIYFQGNSAPDKSGLPSDRFSAERTGGSVSTLTIQRTQQEDSAVYLCASSLGYSGANVLTFGAGSRLTVL.

The V call is TRBV7-6, the J call TRBJ2-1; TRBD2 matches 11 bases. Germline V gene sequence: CDR1 SGHVS, CDR2 FNYEAQ. This CDR3 comprises 15 residues. Trimming at V came to 8 bases and at J to 4 bases, leaving 7 bases not matched to a gene. The CDR3: CASAPGTSGYNEQFF. The CDR3 DNA reads TGTGCCAGCGCGCCCGGGACTAGCGGTTACAATGAGCAGTTCTTC.